The source of this T cell receptor (beta chain) is a study of tumor-infiltrating lymphocytes in primary liver carcinoma listed by TCRdb under 2017. Some background on the complete study: The five patients, three men and two women aged 30 to 69 years, had hepatocellular carcinoma (four) or combined HCC and intrahepatic cholangiocarcinoma (one). High reproducibility was observed for the technical replicate repertoires, with mean shared-clone rates approximately 0.9 and correlation coefficients above 0.95. The five patients had tumors of stage T1-T3 N0M0, with maximum diameters ranging from about 4 to 11 cm. Each sample produced about 3.5 to 8 million productive TCRbeta reads, and read depth showed no significant difference between tissue types. For each liver tumor, the study sampled five regions along with adjacent normal tissue and blood, and applied TCRbeta repertoire sequencing, expression microarrays and whole-exome sequencing. A total of about 35 specimens from 5 patients went through TCRbeta repertoire sequencing, namely 25 tumor regions, 5 adjacent noncancerous liver tissues and 5 peripheral blood samples. General conclusions and limits of the study: The study included only four or five patients, and the authors note findings should be validated in a larger study. Repertoire overlap was higher between tumor regions (mean around 35%) than tumor-adjacent (approximately 17%) or tumor-blood (about 14%) pairs, consistent with antigen-driven expansion. A significantly larger repertoire fraction was made up by the top 250 clones in tumors than in blood (p = 0.039). Since the samples were bulk and unsorted, there was no way to compare CD4+ and CD8+ T cell repertoires. Only the TCR beta chain was sequenced, which likely underestimates true repertoire diversity because unpaired alpha chains were not captured.

Of note for this clonotype: Its binding antigen is unknown. The input lacks base qualities; no much larger clone sits a single base away.

TCRbeta-specific cDNA was reverse-transcribed from around 0.45 ug total RNA using a constant-region primer and ProtoScript II reverse transcriptase. Three nested multiplex PCR rounds, following a slightly modified ARM-PCR procedure, were used to build the TCRbeta libraries. The first two PCR rounds used multiplex TRBV1-TRBV30 forward primers with a Cbeta reverse primer, each for about 9 cycles. Sample barcodes and Illumina adapters were attached in a final 25-cycle PCR using Deep VentR polymerase. Before sequencing, amplicons between 200 and 500 bp were purified from gel using a QIAquick gel extraction kit. An Illumina HiSeq 2500 was used to sequence the TCRbeta amplicons, generating 250-bp paired-end reads. Concerning the study's data processing: To recover full CDR3 sequences, reads were quality-trimmed using Trimmomatic v0.33 and paired reads were then merged using FLASH v1.2.11. V, D and J germline segments were assigned to the rearranged TCRbeta sequences by MiGEC v1.2.1b. Clonotype statistics, along with Shannon-Wiener diversity indices, were calculated using VDJtools v1.0.0. To cut down on sampling bias, every analysis after diversity analysis relied on just the 250 most abundant clonotypes from each sample. TCRdb cleaned the public reads at Q25 with fastp, built clones with MiXCR and kept in-frame beta chains. All rows with the same CDR3 protein become a single entry with the most common DNA and genes. TCRdb's processing, not the authors' own work, is the source of the V and J calls. The sample records approximately 80,000 distinct CDR3 sequences, 65% to 75% of which are singletons. About 28% of the sample is held by the ten biggest clonotypes.

V sheds 11 bases and J sheds 5 bases, leaving 21 bases between their ends. Taken from cysteine to phenylalanine, the CDR3 has 14 residues. The read is trimmed to its CDR3 DNA, 42 bases read in frame from base 1. For CDR1 and CDR2, the germline V gene lists MNHEY and SVGAGI. Total RNA and DNA were co-extracted from about 19-30 mg of bulk tissue with the AllPrep DNA/RNA mini kit, without cell sorting. Between late 2015 and March 2016, roughly 5 patients in China with histopathologically diagnosed primary liver carcinoma had their tumors surgically resected. At the time of sampling, the patients were treatment-naive and had chronic HBV infection. Fresh tumor and adjacent tissue pieces were bisected; one half was stored in RNAlater at -80°C, the other sent for histology.

This receptor was obtained from a man aged 35 to 55 with primary liver carcinoma and hepatitis B virus infection. This sequence uses TRBV6-5 and TRBJ2-5; no D segment can be confidently identified. The sample taken for sequencing was tumor-adjacent normal liver tissue. CDR3 reads: CACSMVGPGETQYF. The nucleotides read TGTGCCTGTAGTATGGTCGGGCCCGGGGAGACCCAGTACTTC.